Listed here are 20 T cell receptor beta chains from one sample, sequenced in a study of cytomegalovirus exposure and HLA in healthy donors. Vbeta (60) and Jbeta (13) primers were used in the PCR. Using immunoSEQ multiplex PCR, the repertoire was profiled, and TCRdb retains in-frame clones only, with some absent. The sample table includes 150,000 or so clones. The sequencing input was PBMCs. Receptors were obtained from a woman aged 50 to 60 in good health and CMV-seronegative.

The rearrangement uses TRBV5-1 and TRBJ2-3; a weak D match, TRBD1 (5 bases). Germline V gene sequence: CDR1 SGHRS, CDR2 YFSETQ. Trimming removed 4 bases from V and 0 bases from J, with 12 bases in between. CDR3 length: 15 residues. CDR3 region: CASSPDRPSTDTQYF. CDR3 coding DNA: TGCGCCAGCAGCCCCGACAGACCCAGCACAGATACGCAGTATTTT.

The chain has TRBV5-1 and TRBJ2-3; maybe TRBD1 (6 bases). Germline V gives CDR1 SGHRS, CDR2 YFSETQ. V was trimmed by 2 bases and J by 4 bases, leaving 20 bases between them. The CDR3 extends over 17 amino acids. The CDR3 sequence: CASSFSGGRGGADTQYF. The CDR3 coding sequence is TGCGCCAGCAGCTTCTCTGGCGGCAGGGGTGGCGCAGATACGCAGTATTTT. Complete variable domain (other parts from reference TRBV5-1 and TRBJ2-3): KAGVTQTPRYLIKTRGQQVTLSCSPISGHRSVSWYQQTPGQGLQFLFEYFSETQRNKGNFPGRFSGRQFSNSRSEMNVSTLELGDSALYLCASSFSGGRGGADTQYFGPGTRLTVL.

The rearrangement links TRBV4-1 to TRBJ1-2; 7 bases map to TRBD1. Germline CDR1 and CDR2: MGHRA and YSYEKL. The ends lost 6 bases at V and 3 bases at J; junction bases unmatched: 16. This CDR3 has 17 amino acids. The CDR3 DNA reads TGCGCCAGCAGGAGAGGGGGCGACCAAATCTCCTACTATGGCTACACCTTC. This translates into CASRRGGDQISYYGYTF.

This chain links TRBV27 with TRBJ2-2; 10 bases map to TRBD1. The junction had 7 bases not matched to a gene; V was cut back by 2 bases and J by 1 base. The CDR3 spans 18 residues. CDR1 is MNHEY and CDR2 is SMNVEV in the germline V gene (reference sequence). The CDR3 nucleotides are TGTGCCAGCAGTTTAATGCGCCGGACAGGGGGGAACACCGGGGAGCTGTTTTTT. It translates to CASSLMRRTGGNTGELFF.

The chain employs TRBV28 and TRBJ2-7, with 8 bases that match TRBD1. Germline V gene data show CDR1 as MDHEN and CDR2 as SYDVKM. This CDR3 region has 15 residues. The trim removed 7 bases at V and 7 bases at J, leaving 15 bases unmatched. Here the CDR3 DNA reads TGTGCCAGCAACTCACCGGGACAGGCCTCTCGGGAGCAGTACTTC. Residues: CASNSPGQASREQYF.

CDR3 amino acids: CASSSRQGADGELFF. The DNA of the CDR3 is TGTGCCAGCAGCTCCCGACAGGGGGCGGACGGGGAGCTGTTTTTT. The chain uses TRBV5-4 and TRBJ2-2; 10 positions agree with TRBD1. Germline loops: CDR1 SGHNT, CDR2 YYREEE (reference sequence). The CDR3 loop spans 15 amino acids. Losses at the gene ends were 3 bases for V and 7 bases for J; bases not matched to a gene: 6.

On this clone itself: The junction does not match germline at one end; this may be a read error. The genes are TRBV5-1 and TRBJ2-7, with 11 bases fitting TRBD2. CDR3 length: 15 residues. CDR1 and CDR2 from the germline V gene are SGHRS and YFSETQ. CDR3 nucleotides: TGCGCCAGCAGGTTGGGGACTAGCGGTACCTACGAGCAGTACTTC. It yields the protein CASRLGTSGTYEQYF.

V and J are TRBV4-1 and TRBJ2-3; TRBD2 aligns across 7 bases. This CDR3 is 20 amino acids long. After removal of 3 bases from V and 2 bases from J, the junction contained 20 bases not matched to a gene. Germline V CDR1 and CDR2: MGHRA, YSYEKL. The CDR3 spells CASSQTVPTGAGFYTDTQYF. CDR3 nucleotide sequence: TGCGCCAGCAGCCAGACAGTTCCCACCGGAGCGGGATTTTACACAGATACGCAGTATTTT.

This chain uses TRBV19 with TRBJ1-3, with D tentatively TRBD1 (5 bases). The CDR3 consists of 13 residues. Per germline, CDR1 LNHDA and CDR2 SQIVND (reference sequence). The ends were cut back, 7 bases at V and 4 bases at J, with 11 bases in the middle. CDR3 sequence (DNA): TGTGCCAGTACCCCGGGGGGAGGAAACACCATATATTTT. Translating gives CASTPGGGNTIYF.

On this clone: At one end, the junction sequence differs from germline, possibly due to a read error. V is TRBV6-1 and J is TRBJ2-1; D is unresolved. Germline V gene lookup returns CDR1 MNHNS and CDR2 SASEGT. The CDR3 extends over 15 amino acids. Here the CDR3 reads CASSVGRSSDNEQFF. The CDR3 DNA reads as TGTGCCAGCAGTGTAGGCCGTAGCTCCGACAATGAGCAGTTCTTC.

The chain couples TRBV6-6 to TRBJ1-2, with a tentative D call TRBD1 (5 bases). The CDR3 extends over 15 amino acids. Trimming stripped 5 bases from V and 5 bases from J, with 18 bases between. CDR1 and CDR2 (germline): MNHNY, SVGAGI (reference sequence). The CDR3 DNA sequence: TGTGCCAGCAGTATCCAAGGGGTTGGTTTATATGGCTACACCTTC. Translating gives CASSIQGVGLYGYTF.

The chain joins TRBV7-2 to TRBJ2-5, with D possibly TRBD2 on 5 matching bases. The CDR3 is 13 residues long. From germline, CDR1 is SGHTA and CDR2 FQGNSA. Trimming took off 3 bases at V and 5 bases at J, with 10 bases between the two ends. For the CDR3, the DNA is TGTGCCAGCAGCTTCCTGGGAGACGAGACCCAGTACTTC. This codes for CASSFLGDETQYF.

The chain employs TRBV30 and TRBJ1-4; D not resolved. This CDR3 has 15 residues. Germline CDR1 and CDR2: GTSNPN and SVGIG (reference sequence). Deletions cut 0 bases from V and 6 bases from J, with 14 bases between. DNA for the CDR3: TGTGCCTGGAGTGTTGATGCGGGAACAGATGAAAAACTGTTTTTT. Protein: CAWSVDAGTDEKLFF.

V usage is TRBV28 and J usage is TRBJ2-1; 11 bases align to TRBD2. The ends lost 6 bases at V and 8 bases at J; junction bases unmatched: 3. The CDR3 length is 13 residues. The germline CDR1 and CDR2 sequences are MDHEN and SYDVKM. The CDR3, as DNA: TGTGCCAGCAGGACTAGCGGGAACCATGAGCAGTTCTTC. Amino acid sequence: CASRTSGNHEQFF.

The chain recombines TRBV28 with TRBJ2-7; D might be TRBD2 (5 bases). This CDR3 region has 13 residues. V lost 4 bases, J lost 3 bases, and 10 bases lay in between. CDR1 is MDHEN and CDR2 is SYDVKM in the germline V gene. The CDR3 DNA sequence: TGTGCCAGCAGTTGGACTGTTGACTACGAGCAGTACTTC. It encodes CASSWTVDYEQYF.

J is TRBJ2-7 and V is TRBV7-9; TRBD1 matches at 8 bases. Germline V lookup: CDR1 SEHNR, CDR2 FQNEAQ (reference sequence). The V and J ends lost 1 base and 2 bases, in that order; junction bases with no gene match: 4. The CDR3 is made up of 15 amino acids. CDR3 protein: CASSLDLQGAYEQYF. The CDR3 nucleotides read TGTGCCAGCAGCTTAGATCTACAGGGGGCCTACGAGCAGTACTTC.

CDR3 in DNA: TGTGCCAGCAGTTCTTCATCAGGGTTGGCCTCCTACGAGCAGTACTTC. It yields the protein CASSSSSGLASYEQYF. V gene TRBV27 combines with J gene TRBJ2-7; D is perhaps TRBD1 (5 bases). Trimming left V 4 bases short and J 0 bases short, with 16 bases between. CDR3 length: 16 residues. The V gene's germline CDR1 is MNHEY and CDR2 SMNVEV (reference sequence).

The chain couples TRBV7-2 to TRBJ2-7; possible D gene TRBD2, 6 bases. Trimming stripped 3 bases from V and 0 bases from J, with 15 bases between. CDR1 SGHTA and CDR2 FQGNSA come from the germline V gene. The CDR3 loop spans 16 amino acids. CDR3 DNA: TGTGCCAGCAGCTTCACCGGGACTCGAAGCTCCTACGAGCAGTACTTC. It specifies CASSFTGTRSSYEQYF.

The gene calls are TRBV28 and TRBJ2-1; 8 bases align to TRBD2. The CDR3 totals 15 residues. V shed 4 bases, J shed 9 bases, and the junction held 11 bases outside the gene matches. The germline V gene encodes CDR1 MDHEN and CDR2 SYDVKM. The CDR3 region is CASSSPSGSGGEQFF. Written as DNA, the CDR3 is TGTGCCAGCAGTTCTCCTAGCGGGTCCGGCGGTGAGCAGTTCTTC. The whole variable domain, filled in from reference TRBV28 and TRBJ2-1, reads DVKVTQSSRYLVKRTGEKVFLECVQDMDHENMFWYRQDPGLGLRLIYFSYDVKMKEKGDIPEGYSVSREKKERFSLILESASTNQTSMYLCASSSPSGSGGEQFFGPGTRLTVL.

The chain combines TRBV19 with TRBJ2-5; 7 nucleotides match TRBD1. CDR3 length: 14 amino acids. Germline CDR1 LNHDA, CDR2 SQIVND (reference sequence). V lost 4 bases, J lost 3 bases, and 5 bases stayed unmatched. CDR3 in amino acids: CASSTRTGEETQYF. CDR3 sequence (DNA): TGTGCCAGTAGTACCCGAACAGGGGAAGAGACCCAGTACTTC.